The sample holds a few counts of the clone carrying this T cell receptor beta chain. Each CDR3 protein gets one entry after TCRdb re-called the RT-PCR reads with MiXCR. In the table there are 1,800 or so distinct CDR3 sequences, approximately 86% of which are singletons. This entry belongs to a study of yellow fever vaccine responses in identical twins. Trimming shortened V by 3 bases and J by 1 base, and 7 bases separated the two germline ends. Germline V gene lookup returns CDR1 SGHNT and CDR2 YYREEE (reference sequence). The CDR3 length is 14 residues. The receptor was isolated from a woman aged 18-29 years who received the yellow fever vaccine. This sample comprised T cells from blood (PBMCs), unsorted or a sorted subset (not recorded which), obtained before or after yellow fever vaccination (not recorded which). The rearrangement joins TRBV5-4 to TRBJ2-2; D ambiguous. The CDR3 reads CASSSGMNTGELFF. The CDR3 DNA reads TGTGCCAGCAGCTCCGGCATGAACACCGGGGAGCTGTTTTTT.